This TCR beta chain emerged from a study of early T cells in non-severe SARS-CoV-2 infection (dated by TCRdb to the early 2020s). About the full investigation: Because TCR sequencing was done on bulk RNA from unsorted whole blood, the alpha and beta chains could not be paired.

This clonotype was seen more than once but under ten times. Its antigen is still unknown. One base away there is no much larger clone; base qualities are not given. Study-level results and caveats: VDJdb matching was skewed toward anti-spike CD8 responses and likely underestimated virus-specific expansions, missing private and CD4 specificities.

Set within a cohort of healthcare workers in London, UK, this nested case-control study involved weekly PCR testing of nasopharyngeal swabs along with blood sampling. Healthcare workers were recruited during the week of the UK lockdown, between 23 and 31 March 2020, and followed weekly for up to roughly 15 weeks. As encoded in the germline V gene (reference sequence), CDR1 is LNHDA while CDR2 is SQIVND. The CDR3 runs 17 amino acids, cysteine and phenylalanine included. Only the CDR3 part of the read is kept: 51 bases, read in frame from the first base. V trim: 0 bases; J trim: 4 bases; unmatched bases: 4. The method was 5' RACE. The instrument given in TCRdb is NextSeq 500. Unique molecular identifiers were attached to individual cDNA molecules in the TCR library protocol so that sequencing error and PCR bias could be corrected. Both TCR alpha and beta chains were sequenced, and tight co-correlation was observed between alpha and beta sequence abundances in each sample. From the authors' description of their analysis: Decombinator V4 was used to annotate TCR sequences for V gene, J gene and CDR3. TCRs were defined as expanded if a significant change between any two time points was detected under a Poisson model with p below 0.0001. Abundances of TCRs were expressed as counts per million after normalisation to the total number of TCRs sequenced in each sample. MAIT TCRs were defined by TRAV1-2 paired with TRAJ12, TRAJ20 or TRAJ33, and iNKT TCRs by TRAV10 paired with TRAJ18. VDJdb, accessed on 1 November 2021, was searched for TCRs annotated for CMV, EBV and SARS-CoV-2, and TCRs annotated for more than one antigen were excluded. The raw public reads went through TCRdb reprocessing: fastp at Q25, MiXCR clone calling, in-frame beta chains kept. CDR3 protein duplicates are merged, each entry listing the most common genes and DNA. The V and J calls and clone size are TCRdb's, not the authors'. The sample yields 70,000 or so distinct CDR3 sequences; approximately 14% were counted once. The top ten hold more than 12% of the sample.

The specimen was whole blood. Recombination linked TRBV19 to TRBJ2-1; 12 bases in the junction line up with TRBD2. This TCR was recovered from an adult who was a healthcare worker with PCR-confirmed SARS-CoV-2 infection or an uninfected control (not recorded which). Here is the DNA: TGTGCCAGTAGTATAGATACTAGCGGGGGGCCTTACAATGAGCAGTTCTTC. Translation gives CASSIDTSGGPYNEQFF.